This T cell receptor (beta chain) was captured in a study of beta chain features in type 1 diabetes. Study outcomes and limitations: Short templates might get an advantage during PCR, and this would be equal in patients and controls. Whether TCRB rearrangement is influenced by HLA type went unresolved here.

This clone has a handful of counts. Its antigen is undetermined. TCRB transcripts that were expressed got sequenced, as all of the isolated RNA had been reverse transcribed. TCRdb's copy holds only in-frame clones and misses some; the assay was immunoSEQ multiplex PCR. The table shows roughly 350,000 clones, with 9.5% to 11% occurring only once. The CDR3 totals 19 residues. Losses at the gene ends were 2 bases for V and 0 bases for J; bases not matched to a gene: 13. Germline V gene sequence: CDR1 KGHSH, CDR2 LQKENI. All sorted populations exceeded 95% purity. The receptor was isolated from a woman aged 25 to 39 in good health. Sample: naive CD4+ T cells from blood. The rearrangement links TRBV18 to TRBJ2-1; 7 bases are a match to TRBD2. CDR3 loop: CASSPFRTRPTYSYNEQFF. In nucleotides, the CDR3 is TGTGCCAGCTCACCATTCAGGACTAGACCAACCTACTCCTACAATGAGCAGTTCTTC.